Listed here are 2 T cell receptor beta chains from one sample, sequenced in a study of Ad26.COV2.S vaccination and SARS-CoV-2 variants. Assay: immunoSEQ multiplex PCR; the TCRdb copy retains only in-frame clones and omits some. The table records 410,000 or so clones, 92% of them present only once. Treatment specified: around 19 received Ad26.COV2.S at low or high dose, single or two shots; 5 received placebo; per-sample allocation not given. Day 63 following the first vaccine or placebo injection was when the samples were taken. This sample comprised peripheral blood, obtained in a trial of Ad26.COV2.S vaccine versus placebo. Source of these receptors: a person aged 18 to 65 who received the Ad26.COV2.S COVID-19 vaccine or a placebo.

The chain uses TRBV6-2 or TRBV6-3 and TRBJ1-6; 7 bases agree with TRBD1. Per the germline V gene, CDR1 is MNHEY and CDR2 is SVGEGT. Trimming at V came to 4 bases and at J to 9 bases, leaving 6 bases not matched to a gene. This CDR3 comprises 14 residues. CDR3 amino acids: CASSSRDRSSPLHF. The CDR3 DNA reads as TGTGCCAGCAGTTCCCGGGACAGAAGTTCACCCCTCCACTTT.

This clone occurred a few times. The V and J genes are TRBV7-9 and TRBJ1-1; D is unresolved. The V end was cut by 2 bases, the J end by 5 bases, with 6 bases between. CDR3 length: 12 residues. Per the germline V gene, CDR1 is SEHNR and CDR2 is FQNEAQ (reference sequence). CDR3 bases: TGTGCCAGCAGCTTATTAAGTACTGAAGCTTTCTTT. Encoded protein: CASSLLSTEAFF.